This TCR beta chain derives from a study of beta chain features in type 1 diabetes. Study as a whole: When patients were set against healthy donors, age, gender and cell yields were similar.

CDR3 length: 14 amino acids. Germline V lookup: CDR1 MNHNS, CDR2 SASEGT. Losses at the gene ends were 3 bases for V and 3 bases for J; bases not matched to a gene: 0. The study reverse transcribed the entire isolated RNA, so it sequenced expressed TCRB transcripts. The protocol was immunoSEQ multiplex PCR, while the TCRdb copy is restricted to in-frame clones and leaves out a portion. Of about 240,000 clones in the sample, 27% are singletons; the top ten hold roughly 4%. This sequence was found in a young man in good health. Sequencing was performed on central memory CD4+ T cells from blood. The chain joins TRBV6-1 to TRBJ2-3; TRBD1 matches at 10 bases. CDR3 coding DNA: TGTGCCAGCAGTGAGGGACAGGGGACAGATACGCAGTATTTT. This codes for CASSEGQGTDTQYF.